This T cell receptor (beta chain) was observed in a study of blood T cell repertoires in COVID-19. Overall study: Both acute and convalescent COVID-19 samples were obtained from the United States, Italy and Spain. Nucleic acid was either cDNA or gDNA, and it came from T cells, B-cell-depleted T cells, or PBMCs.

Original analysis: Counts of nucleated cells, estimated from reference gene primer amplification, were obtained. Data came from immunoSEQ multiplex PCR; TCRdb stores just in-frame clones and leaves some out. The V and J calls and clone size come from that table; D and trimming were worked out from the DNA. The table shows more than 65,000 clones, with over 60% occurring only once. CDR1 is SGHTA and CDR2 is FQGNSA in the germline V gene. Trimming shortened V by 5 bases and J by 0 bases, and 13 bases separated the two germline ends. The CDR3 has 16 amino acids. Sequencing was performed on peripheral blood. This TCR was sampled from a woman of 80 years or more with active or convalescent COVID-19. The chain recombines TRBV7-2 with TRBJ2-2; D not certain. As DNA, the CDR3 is TGTGCCAGCAGCCCCCAGTTCAGTGCGAACACCGGGGAGCTGTTTTTT. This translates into CASSPQFSANTGELFF.